This T cell receptor (beta chain) was sequenced in a study of T cells in women clearing cervical HPV infection. Study in general: Women with histologically confirmed HPV16-related CIN3 or worse, 2 with invasive cancer, served as cases.

Remarks on this clone: With the read ending 3 residues before the CDR3 end, the germline J gene is used to fill in that end.

Germline V lookup: CDR1 MDHEN, CDR2 SYDVKM. The ends lost 3 bases at V and 4 bases at J; junction bases unmatched: 8. This CDR3 has 15 residues. Clones were read by immunoSEQ multiplex PCR, and TCRdb kept only the in-frame ones, dropping some. This sample lists about 14,000 clones; its ten largest clones have around 8%. The sequenced sample was blood buffy coat. The TCR originated in a woman aged 18 to 69 with a cervical HPV16 infection that either progressed to CIN3+ or cleared (not recorded which). This chain connects TRBV28 to TRBJ2-7; 8 bases are shared with TRBD1. CDR3 protein: CASSFPDRGVYEQYF. CDR3 DNA (partial): TGTGCCAGCAGTTTCCCCGACAGGGGAGTGTACGAG.